A single sample gave rise to the 29 T cell receptor beta chains below, sequenced in a study of response to subunit inactivated influenza vaccine. One entry per CDR3 protein results from TCRdb running MiXCR on the RT-PCR reads. The table lists some 600,000 distinct CDR3 sequences, 11% to 15% of them singletons. The sample in question was PBMCs from blood, obtained 14 to 15 days before vaccination. These TCRs come from a middle-aged man who received an inactivated influenza vaccine.

This chain connects TRBV2 to TRBJ2-7, with D hard to call. V was cut by 1 base and J by 4 bases, with 20 bases left in between. The V gene's germline CDR1 is SNHLY and CDR2 FYNNEI. The CDR3 is 17 residues long. CDR3 sequence reads: CASSEGLGGRGGYEQYF. The CDR3 coding sequence is TGTGCCAGCAGTGAAGGGTTAGGCGGCCGTGGTGGGTACGAGCAGTACTTC.

There are a few counts of this clonotype. V usage is TRBV7-9 and J usage is TRBJ2-1; the match to TRBD2 covers 11 bases. CDR1 and CDR2 (germline): SEHNR, FQNEAQ (reference sequence). The V and J ends lost 5 bases and 3 bases, in that order; junction bases with no gene match: 6. This CDR3 region has 16 residues. The CDR3 protein is CASSLHSGGDYNEQFF. The CDR3, as DNA: TGTGCCAGCAGCCTTCATAGCGGGGGGGACTACAATGAGCAGTTCTTC.

This clonotype appeared a few times. CDR3 in amino acids: CASSLWVGRGNNNEQFF. The CDR3 region has the DNA TGTGCCAGCAGTTTATGGGTTGGCAGGGGAAATAACAATGAGCAGTTCTTC. The chain recombines TRBV27 with TRBJ2-1; TRBD1 is a possible D gene (6 bases). The CDR3 runs to 17 residues. V shed 1 base and J shed 5 bases, with 18 bases lying between them. Germline values: CDR1 MNHEY, CDR2 SMNVEV (reference sequence).

V and J are TRBV2 and TRBJ2-1, with 8 bases identical to TRBD2. The CDR3 spans 16 residues. V shed 7 bases and J 7 bases; nucleotides not matched to a gene: 15. CDR1 and CDR2 from the germline V gene are SNHLY and FYNNEI. The CDR3 sequence: CASTLKSGRLGNEQFF. CDR3 coding DNA: TGTGCCAGCACGCTAAAGAGCGGGAGATTGGGTAATGAGCAGTTCTTC.

The V and J genes are TRBV20-1 and TRBJ2-3, with 12 bases identical to TRBD2. CDR1 and CDR2 from the germline V gene are DFQATT and SNEGSKA (reference sequence). The CDR3 runs to 15 residues. V gave up 2 bases and J gave up 3 bases; unmatched junction bases: 3. Here the CDR3 reads CSARRLAGATDTQYF. The DNA of the CDR3 is TGCAGTGCTAGACGACTAGCGGGGGCAACAGATACGCAGTATTTT.

This clonotype was found many times. Its ends do not fully match the called genes, so a read error is possible. The CDR3 spells CASSLGLAGNQETQYF. The CDR3 region has the DNA TGCGCCAGCAGCTTGGGACTAGCGGGGAACCAAGAGACCCAGTACTTC. The chain has TRBV7-2 and TRBJ2-5, with TRBD2 identical over 13 bases. Per germline, CDR1 SGHTA and CDR2 FQGNSA. This CDR3 is built from 16 residues.

This clonotype came up many times. This chain joins TRBV10-3 and TRBJ2-7; 9 nucleotides align to TRBD1. The CDR3 runs 14 residues. Germline CDR1 is ENHRY and CDR2 is SYGVKD. V trimming: 1 base; J trimming: 6 bases; junction bases outside the gene matches: 4. The CDR3 sequence is CAISELTGGREQYF. The CDR3, as DNA: TGTGCCATCAGTGAGTTGACAGGGGGGCGCGAGCAGTACTTC.

The chain combines TRBV27 with TRBJ2-1; D is perhaps TRBD1 (5 bases). V lost 6 bases to trimming and J lost 6 bases, with 18 bases between them. The germline gives CDR1 MNHEY, CDR2 SMNVEV (reference sequence). This CDR3 is 15 amino acids long. CDR3 protein: CASRRTPERVNEQFF. The CDR3 DNA is TGTGCCAGCAGACGGACACCAGAAAGGGTCAATGAGCAGTTCTTC.

The J gene is TRBJ1-3, the V gene TRBV2; D is undetermined. The CDR3 length is 13 residues. Per the germline V gene, CDR1 is SNHLY and CDR2 is FYNNEI. The germline V and J ends were trimmed by 7 bases and 3 bases, with 10 bases remaining between them. CDR3 nucleotide sequence: TGTGCCAGCACGGTCCTCCTTGGAAACACCATATATTTT. Its protein product is CASTVLLGNTIYF.

This clonotype counts as medium-sized (0.01 to 0.1%). This chain links TRBV7-2 with TRBJ1-5, with 7 bases fitting TRBD1. Germline CDR1 and CDR2: SGHTA and FQGNSA. The CDR3 runs 14 residues. V lost 5 bases and J lost 4; bases outside the gene matches: 5. CDR3 nucleotide sequence: TGTGCCAGCAGCCAATACAGGGGAAATCAGCCCCAGCATTTT. Amino acid sequence: CASSQYRGNQPQHF.

This clonotype was counted between two and nine times. The chain links TRBV11-2 to TRBJ2-1; D might be TRBD1 (8 bases). In germline, CDR1 is SGHAT, CDR2 FQNNGV. V was pared by 6 bases and J by 5 bases, with 26 bases between. The CDR3 runs to 18 residues. The CDR3 loop reads CASRGGEVWTGPDNEQFF. In DNA form, the CDR3 reads TGTGCCAGCAGGGGGGGGGAGGTGTGGACAGGGCCCGACAATGAGCAGTTCTTC.

The table lists this clonotype with many counts. CDR3 region: CASSPGNTEAFF. Here the CDR3 DNA reads TGTGCCAGCAGCCCCGGGAACACTGAAGCTTTCTTT. The chain recombines TRBV6-5 with TRBJ1-1; D not resolved. Trimming cost V 6 bases and J 1 base, with 6 bases left between them. This CDR3 spans 12 amino acids. Per the germline V gene, CDR1 is MNHEY and CDR2 is SVGAGI.

In this sample, this clonotype turned up a few times. The chain has TRBV20-1 and TRBJ1-2; 7 bases align to TRBD1. Germline loops: CDR1 DFQATT, CDR2 SNEGSKA (reference sequence). The V segment lost 5 bases and the J segment 2 bases; nucleotides outside the gene matches: 11. The CDR3 sequence is 15 residues long. The CDR3 DNA sequence: TGCAGTGCTTGGACCCGGGACAGCCTCAACTATGGCTACACCTTC. This encodes CSAWTRDSLNYGYTF.

This clonotype appeared a few times. The chain uses TRBV5-1 and TRBJ1-1; 7 bases are a match to TRBD1. Germline CDR1 and CDR2: SGHRS and YFSETQ. Trimming removed 4 bases from V and 5 bases from J; junction bases left unmatched: 8. The CDR3 loop spans 14 amino acids. CDR3 nucleotides: TGCGCCAGCAGCGGAACAGGGGTAGGAACTGAAGCTTTCTTT. It encodes CASSGTGVGTEAFF.

This clonotype was detected only a few times. V is TRBV10-1 and J is TRBJ2-5; the D is unclear. The V end was cut by 3 bases, the J end by 3 bases, with 8 bases between. Per the germline V gene, CDR1 is WNHNN and CDR2 is SYGVQD (reference sequence). There are 13 residues in the CDR3. CDR3 amino acids: CASSERAKETQYF. As DNA, the CDR3 is TGCGCCAGCAGTGAACGGGCAAAAGAGACCCAGTACTTC.

This clonotype has more than one count but fewer than ten. The J gene is TRBJ2-3, the V gene TRBV20-1, with TRBD2 matching over 7 bases. Germline CDR1 reads DFQATT; CDR2 reads SNEGSKA (reference sequence). Trimming took 1 base from V and 3 from J; bases not matched to a gene: 10. The CDR3 consists of 16 residues. DNA of the CDR3: TGCAGTGCTAGAGGACGCACGGGCGGGAGTACAGATACGCAGTATTTT. As protein: CSARGRTGGSTDTQYF.

The genes are TRBV7-3 and TRBJ2-1; D call uncertain. Germline V gene lookup returns CDR1 SGHTA and CDR2 FQGTGA. Trimming removed 4 bases at V and 9 bases at J, with 4 bases between. The CDR3 covers 10 residues. CDR3 amino acids: CASSSAEQFF. CDR3 in DNA: TGTGCCAGCAGCTCCGCTGAGCAGTTCTTC.

The rearrangement uses TRBV20-1 and TRBJ1-3; D may be TRBD1 (5 bases). This CDR3 is built from 16 residues. CDR1 and CDR2 from the germline V gene are DFQATT and SNEGSKA (reference sequence). V lost 1 base to trimming and J lost 0 bases, with 13 bases between them. CDR3: CSARGQGRTSGNTIYF. The DNA for the CDR3 is TGCAGTGCTAGAGGCCAGGGTAGGACCTCTGGAAACACCATATATTTT.

The chain links TRBV6-1 to TRBJ2-3; D is unresolved. Germline CDR1 MNHNS, CDR2 SASEGT. The V end lost 2 bases, the J end lost 6 bases, and 24 bases lay between the germline ends. This CDR3 has 18 residues. CDR3 protein: CASSEMWGGASSRDTQYF. CDR3 in DNA: TGTGCCAGCAGTGAAATGTGGGGTGGCGCCTCTTCTCGGGATACGCAGTATTTT.

This clonotype has ten or more counts. V is TRBV20-1 and J is TRBJ2-4; D ambiguous. CDR3 length: 15 residues. The germline CDR1 and CDR2 sequences are DFQATT and SNEGSKA (reference sequence). Trimming cost V 4 bases and J 1 base, with 14 bases left between them. The CDR3 nucleotides read TGCAGTGCTACCCGTTCCCAATCGGCCAAAAACATTCAGTACTTC. Translation: CSATRSQSAKNIQYF.

V gene TRBV27 combines with J gene TRBJ1-1, with D hard to call. The V end was cut by 7 bases, the J end by 10 bases, with 13 bases between. CDR1 is MNHEY, CDR2 SMNVEV, per germline (reference sequence). The CDR3 is 11 residues long. This CDR3 reads CASIGYAAAFF. The CDR3 coding sequence is TGTGCCAGCATAGGGTACGCGGCAGCTTTCTTT.

There are a few counts of this clonotype. The genes are TRBV25-1 and TRBJ2-7, with no clear D. Germline loops: CDR1 MGHDK, CDR2 SYGVNS. The CDR3 loop spans 16 amino acids. The ends were cut back, 5 bases at V and 7 bases at J, with 24 bases in the middle. CDR3 residues: CASSKKSSGRFVEQYF. CDR3 coding DNA: TGTGCCAGCAGTAAGAAATCTTCGGGCAGGTTTGTGGAGCAGTACTTC.

The table lists this clonotype with a few counts. This chain connects TRBV2 to TRBJ2-3, with 9 bases that match TRBD2. Per the germline V gene, CDR1 is SNHLY and CDR2 is FYNNEI. Losses at the gene ends were 9 bases for V and 2 bases for J; bases not matched to a gene: 9. The length of the CDR3 is 15 residues. CDR3 in amino acids: CASGGGGGATDTQYF. In nucleotides, the CDR3 is TGTGCCAGTGGGGGCGGCGGGGGGGCCACAGATACGCAGTATTTT.

Many counts were recorded for this clonotype. The chain has TRBV13 and TRBJ2-7; the D is unclear. The CDR3 spans 15 residues. Trimming took 1 base from V and 2 from J, leaving 12 bases between them. Germline V gene lookup returns CDR1 PRHDT and CDR2 FYEKMQ (reference sequence). This chain's CDR3 is CASSLEGSLTYEQYF. The CDR3 nucleotides are TGTGCCAGCAGCTTAGAAGGGTCCTTAACCTACGAGCAGTACTTC.

This clonotype came up a few times. The chain couples TRBV30 to TRBJ2-2; 7 bases are shared with TRBD1. CDR3 length equals 14 residues. In germline, CDR1 is GTSNPN, CDR2 SVGIG (reference sequence). V lost 2 bases and J lost 5; bases outside the gene matches: 5. This CDR3 reads CAWSPTGVTGELFF. The DNA of the CDR3 is TGTGCCTGGAGTCCAACAGGGGTGACCGGGGAGCTGTTTTTT.

This clonotype has more than one count but fewer than ten. The V call is TRBV20-1, the J call TRBJ2-7; TRBD2 agrees at 10 bases. This CDR3 has 14 amino acids. The germline CDR1 and CDR2 sequences are DFQATT and SNEGSKA (reference sequence). J lost 2 bases, V lost 0 bases, and 1 base had no gene match. CDR3 amino acids: CSARDLAGAYEQYF. Here the CDR3 DNA reads TGCAGTGCTAGAGATCTAGCGGGGGCCTACGAGCAGTACTTC.

The J gene is TRBJ1-1, the V gene TRBV5-4; 9 bases fit TRBD1. The V gene's germline CDR1 is SGHNT and CDR2 YYREEE (reference sequence). After removal of 2 bases from V and 4 bases from J, the junction contained 3 bases not matched to a gene. The CDR3 length is 14 residues. DNA for the CDR3: TGTGCCAGCAGCTTTAAGACAGGGGGCACTGAAGCTTTCTTT. It is translated as CASSFKTGGTEAFF.

This clonotype was seen at least ten times. The chain joins TRBV18 to TRBJ1-6, with 8 bases lining up with TRBD1. With V trimmed by 1 base and J by 7 bases, 3 bases remained unmatched. Germline CDR1 KGHSH, CDR2 LQKENI. The CDR3 sequence is 15 residues long. The CDR3 is CASSPLQGANSPLHF. The CDR3 nucleotides are TGTGCCAGCTCACCACTGCAGGGGGCGAATTCACCCCTCCACTTT.

This clonotype was detected many times. This rearrangement joins TRBV20-1 to TRBJ2-3; tentative D call: TRBD1 (5 bases). CDR3 length: 12 residues. V lost 5 bases, J lost 1 base, and 7 bases lay in between. Germline values: CDR1 DFQATT, CDR2 SNEGSKA (reference sequence). This CDR3 reads CSAQGRTDTQYF. The CDR3 nucleotides read TGCAGTGCTCAGGGCCGCACAGATACGCAGTATTTT.